The sequence of this T cell receptor beta chain was determined in a study of neurological immune-mediated disorders. This clonotype has ten or more counts. This CDR3 region has 11 residues. Trimming took 3 bases from V and 5 from J, leaving 4 bases between them. The cDNA came from 5'RACE, which used 10-nucleotide random UMIs. MiXCR, run by TCRdb on the 5' RACE reads, gives a single entry per CDR3 protein. The data contain around 65,000 distinct CDR3 sequences, approximately 5.1% of them singletons. The chain is built from TRBV12-3 or TRBV12-4 and TRBJ1-1; D is ambiguous. The receptor was derived from a human donor with multiple sclerosis. The donor label of this sample is uncertain. Sequenced: PBMCs. The CDR3 reads CASSLQTEAFF. DNA for the CDR3: TGTGCCAGCAGTTTGCAGACTGAAGCTTTCTTT.